These 20 T cell receptor beta chains came from one sample sequenced in a study of blood T cell repertoires in COVID-19. TCRdb's copy holds only in-frame clones and misses some; the assay was immunoSEQ multiplex PCR. The repertoire holds around 150,000 clones, 87% seen once, with 3.5% to 4.5% in the top ten. What was sequenced was peripheral blood. The receptors shown here come from a woman aged 55-70 years with active or convalescent COVID-19.

CDR3 amino acids: CASSPARAGDYGYTF. The CDR3, as DNA: TGTGCCAGCTCACCAGCGCGGGCAGGGGACTATGGCTACACCTTC. V is TRBV18 and J is TRBJ1-2, with a weak D call TRBD1 (6 bases). Deletions cut 2 bases from V and 3 bases from J, with 13 bases between. Germline values: CDR1 KGHSH, CDR2 LQKENI. The CDR3 spans 15 residues.

This clone is a singleton in its sample. The gene calls are TRBV4-1 and TRBJ2-5; perhaps TRBD2 as D (6 bases). From germline, CDR1 is MGHRA and CDR2 YSYEKL. Trimming removed 0 bases at V and 5 bases at J, with 13 bases between. The CDR3 is made up of 15 amino acids. CDR3 bases: TGCGCCAGCAGCCAAGATCCCCCGGGGAGGGAGACCCAGTACTTC. It encodes CASSQDPPGRETQYF.

J is TRBJ1-3 and V is TRBV4-3; unclear D gene. Trimming left V 0 bases short and J 0 bases short, with 12 bases between. The CDR3 is 17 residues long. CDR1 is LGHNA and CDR2 is YSLEER in the germline V gene. CDR3 residues: CASSQDRAGVSGNTIYF. The CDR3 nucleotides are TGCGCCAGCAGCCAAGATCGGGCGGGAGTCTCTGGAAACACCATATATTTT.

This CDR3 reads CASSEVAANEKLFF. Written as DNA, the CDR3 is TGTGCCAGCAGTGAAGTAGCAGCTAATGAAAAACTGTTTTTT. The chain combines TRBV25-1 with TRBJ1-4, with D unclear. This CDR3 region has 14 residues. CDR1 and CDR2 from the germline V gene are MGHDK and SYGVNS. Trimming left V 2 bases short and J 3 bases short, with 7 bases between.

This clone was detected only once. J is TRBJ2-7 and V is TRBV6-5, with 7 bases lining up with TRBD1. The CDR3 covers 14 residues. V was pared by 6 bases and J by 0 bases, with 5 bases of the junction left unmatched. Germline lookup yields CDR1 MNHEY and CDR2 SVGAGI. CDR3 nucleotides: TGTGCCAGCAGCATGACAGGGAGCTCCTACGAGCAGTACTTC. This translates into CASSMTGSSYEQYF.

The V gene is TRBV11-2, the J gene TRBJ2-3, with D possibly matching TRBD2 (6 bases). Germline-derived CDR1 and CDR2 are SGHAT and FQNNGV. The CDR3 totals 16 residues. Trimming left V 2 bases short and J 1 base short, with 13 bases between. The CDR3 reads CASSLSAGGGTDTQYF. The CDR3 nucleotides read TGTGCCAGCAGCTTATCAGCTGGCGGGGGCACAGATACGCAGTATTTT.

The V gene is TRBV7-9, the J gene TRBJ2-3, with a tentative D call TRBD2 (5 bases). This CDR3 region has 16 residues. Germline V gene data show CDR1 as SEHNR and CDR2 as FQNEAQ (reference sequence). V was pared by 5 bases and J by 5 bases, with 20 bases between. The CDR3 here is CASSPDLAGTLDTQYF. The CDR3 DNA follows: TGTGCCAGCAGCCCCGACTTGGCGGGTACTCTAGATACGCAGTATTTT.

The chain employs TRBV5-8 and TRBJ2-7; TRBD1 aligns across 11 bases. The CDR3 consists of 15 residues. With V trimmed by 4 bases and J by 6 bases, 9 bases remained unmatched. The germline V gene encodes CDR1 SGHTS and CDR2 YDEGEE. The CDR3 DNA is TGTGCCAGCAGCCCACGGGACAGGGGGATCCGCGAGCAGTACTTC. This translates into CASSPRDRGIREQYF.

This rearrangement joins TRBV29-1 to TRBJ1-2, with 8 bases aligning to TRBD1. CDR1 and CDR2 (germline): SQVTM, ANQGSEA. The junction had 6 bases not matched to a gene; V was cut back by 4 bases and J by 5 bases. This CDR3 has 13 amino acids. In DNA form, the CDR3 reads TGCAGCGTTGTACCTGACAGGGGTTATGGCTACACCTTC. Translated: CSVVPDRGYGYTF. The full variable domain, rest sourced from reference TRBV29-1 and TRBJ1-2, is SAVISQKPSRDICQRGTSLTIQCQVDSQVTMMFWYRQQPGQSLTLIATANQGSEATYESGFVIDKFPISRPNLTFSTLTVSNMSPEDSSIYLCSVVPDRGYGYTFGSGTRLTVV.

This clone was detected only once. The chain employs TRBV7-2 and TRBJ2-3, with 7 positions matching TRBD2. Per the germline V gene, CDR1 is SGHTA and CDR2 is FQGNSA. Trimming took 5 bases from V and 0 from J; bases not matched to a gene: 2. This CDR3 has 14 amino acids. The CDR3 region is CASSRGGSTDTQYF. The CDR3 nucleotides are TGTGCCAGCAGCCGCGGGGGAAGCACAGATACGCAGTATTTT.

V and J are TRBV7-9 and TRBJ1-1, with a weak D call TRBD1 (6 bases). Germline values: CDR1 SEHNR, CDR2 FQNEAQ (reference sequence). The V gene lost 4 bases and the J gene lost 5 bases, with 14 bases spanning the gap. This CDR3 contains 14 residues. CDR3 DNA sequence: TGTGCCAGCAGCTCGAGAGGGGGAGTTACTGAAGCTTTCTTT. It translates to CASSSRGGVTEAFF. Drawing the rest from reference TRBV7-9 and TRBJ1-1, the complete variable domain is DTGVSQNPRHKITKRGQNVTFRCDPISEHNRLYWYRQTLGQGPEFLTYFQNEAQLEKSRLLSDRFSAERPKGSFSTLEIQRTEQGDSAMYLCASSSRGGVTEAFFGQGTRLTVV.

CDR3 residues: CASSSFGGGTDTQYF. CDR3 in DNA: TGCGCCAGCAGCTCCTTTGGGGGCGGCACAGATACGCAGTATTTT. This chain links TRBV5-1 with TRBJ2-3, with D perhaps matching TRBD1 (6 bases). The CDR3 is 15 residues long. In germline, CDR1 is SGHRS, CDR2 YFSETQ. Trimming took off 3 bases at V and 1 base at J, with 12 bases between the two ends.

The chain combines TRBV7-9 with TRBJ1-5; D is ambiguous. The CDR3 loop spans 13 amino acids. CDR1 SEHNR and CDR2 FQNEAQ come from the germline V gene (reference sequence). V lost 5 bases to trimming and J lost 1 base, with 6 bases between them. In DNA, the CDR3 is TGTGCCAGCAGCCCCTCGAGCAATCAGCCCCAGCATTTT. Protein sequence: CASSPSSNQPQHF. The full variable domain, its missing parts supplied by reference TRBV7-9 and TRBJ1-5, is DTGVSQNPRHKITKRGQNVTFRCDPISEHNRLYWYRQTLGQGPEFLTYFQNEAQLEKSRLLSDRFSAERPKGSFSTLEIQRTEQGDSAMYLCASSPSSNQPQHFGDGTRLSIL.

The V call is TRBV19, the J call TRBJ2-3; no reliable D call. Germline-derived CDR1 and CDR2 are LNHDA and SQIVND (reference sequence). Trimming removed 0 bases from V and 3 bases from J, with 7 bases in between. The CDR3 is made up of 14 amino acids. The CDR3 protein is CASSIDPTTDTQYF. For the CDR3, the DNA is TGTGCCAGTAGTATAGATCCAACTACAGATACGCAGTATTTT.

The chain employs TRBV19 and TRBJ1-5; no reliable D call. The length of the CDR3 is 15 residues. Germline CDR1 and CDR2: LNHDA and SQIVND (reference sequence). The V end was cut by 2 bases, the J end by 0 bases, with 8 bases between. The CDR3 nucleotides read TGTGCCAGTAGTATACAGGTGGTTAGCAATCAGCCCCAGCATTTT. Translated: CASSIQVVSNQPQHF.

The rearrangement uses TRBV3-1 (or the pseudogene TRBV3-2) and TRBJ1-3; D not certain. The CDR3 consists of 13 residues. Germline CDR1 LGHDT, CDR2 YNNKEL (reference sequence). The ends were cut back, 4 bases at V and 3 bases at J, with 7 bases in the middle. DNA of the CDR3: TGTGCCAGCAGCCTATCGTATGGAAACACCATATATTTT. Protein product: CASSLSYGNTIYF.

This clone was detected a few times. CDR3 bases: TGTGCCAGCAGAGGGTTGGTTGGGAGGGCGGGAACTGAAGCTTTCTTT. Protein: CASRGLVGRAGTEAFF. This chain links TRBV5-4 with TRBJ1-1; no clear D gene. Germline CDR1 and CDR2: SGHNT and YYREEE (reference sequence). The CDR3 loop spans 16 amino acids. Trimming pared 5 bases from V and 5 bases from J, leaving 22 bases between.

The chain couples TRBV7-9 to TRBJ1-4; D may be TRBD1 (6 bases). Per germline, CDR1 SEHNR and CDR2 FQNEAQ (reference sequence). Trimming stripped 5 bases from V and 4 bases from J, with 14 bases between. There are 15 residues in the CDR3. CDR3 nucleotides: TGTGCCAGCAGCCCCGGGGGGCAGGGTAATGAAAAACTGTTTTTT. It yields the protein CASSPGGQGNEKLFF.

This clone was detected once. This rearrangement joins TRBV24-1 to TRBJ2-5; tentative D call: TRBD2 (7 bases). The CDR3 consists of 13 residues. V lost 6 bases and J lost 5, with 12 bases in between. Germline V gene lookup returns CDR1 KGHDR and CDR2 SFDVKD. The CDR3 region is CATSRGAGETQYF. In nucleotides, the CDR3 is TGTGCCACCAGTCGGGGGGCCGGGGAGACCCAGTACTTC.

This chain uses TRBV5-4 with TRBJ1-2; a possible D gene is TRBD1 (5 bases). The V gene's germline CDR1 is SGHNT and CDR2 YYREEE (reference sequence). V lost 0 bases to trimming and J lost 0 bases, with 15 bases between them. CDR3 length: 17 residues. The CDR3 loop reads CASSLDGAIFSNYGYTF. The CDR3 DNA reads TGTGCCAGCAGCTTGGATGGGGCGATATTTTCTAACTATGGCTACACCTTC.